The following is a T cell receptor beta chain sequence with its context. This entry belongs to a study of shared clonotypes between healthy human individuals. The assay was immunoSEQ multiplex PCR, and TCRdb's table has in-frame clones only and misses some. This sample has around 530,000 clones, with roughly 79% found just once. The CDR3 totals 13 residues. Germline CDR1 is SEHNR and CDR2 is FQNEAQ (reference sequence). V was trimmed by 7 bases and J by 8 bases, leaving 14 bases between them. J is TRBJ1-4 and V is TRBV7-9; D is unclear. The source is a woman aged 40 to 50 in good health. Some clones in this sample may be carry-over from other donors' samples. Sequencing used PBMCs. As DNA, the CDR3 is TGTGCCAGCACCCCGCGGGCTGGGGAAAAACTGTTTTTT. This encodes CASTPRAGEKLFF.